The 20 T cell receptor beta chains below come from one sample, sequenced in a study of T and B cells in COVID-19 patients. Multiplex PCR with BIOMED2 TRB-A/B primer pools amplified TRB rearrangements. TCRdb processed the multiplex PCR reads anew with MiXCR; each CDR3 protein has one entry. The table includes about 5,200 distinct CDR3 sequences, less than 20% detected once. TRB was amplified from about 250-500 ng of blood genomic DNA. Sequencing input: blood. These receptors were collected from a human donor who had recovered from COVID-19.

Many counts were recorded for this clonotype. The genes are TRBV20-1 and TRBJ2-5; 9 nucleotides align to TRBD2. Losses at the gene ends were 1 base for V and 4 bases for J; bases not matched to a gene: 13. Germline-derived CDR1 and CDR2 are DFQATT and SNEGSKA (reference sequence). This CDR3 comprises 17 residues. The CDR3 sequence is CSARGVPGLAGRETQYF. The CDR3 DNA follows: TGCAGTGCTAGAGGAGTACCGGGACTAGCAGGGAGAGAGACCCAGTACTTC.

In this sample, this clonotype turned up many times. The chain employs TRBV6-1 and TRBJ1-5; TRBD1 aligns across 11 bases. CDR3 length: 16 residues. Trimming took 7 bases from V and 4 from J; bases not matched to a gene: 9. In germline, CDR1 is MNHNS, CDR2 SASEGT. CDR3 sequence (DNA): TGTGCCAGCACCAAAGGGGGGACAGGGGGAAATCAGCCCCAGCATTTT. Amino acid sequence: CASTKGGTGGNQPQHF.

The chain joins TRBV29-1 to TRBJ2-1, with no clear D. CDR1 is SQVTM and CDR2 is ANQGSEA in the germline V gene. The CDR3 is made up of 13 amino acids. V was clipped by 1 base and J by 6 bases, with 10 bases between them. CDR3 residues: CSVEGMYPNEQFF. The CDR3 DNA sequence: TGCAGCGTTGAAGGGATGTACCCCAATGAGCAGTTCTTC.

This clonotype is labeled as medium-sized. The V gene is TRBV27, the J gene TRBJ2-7; 7 nucleotides agree with TRBD2. Germline CDR1 MNHEY, CDR2 SMNVEV (reference sequence). The V gene end was trimmed by 8 bases and the J gene end by 2 bases; junction bases not matched to a gene: 6. The length of the CDR3 is 13 residues. Here the CDR3 reads CASAPGGTYEQYF. CDR3 nucleotides: TGTGCCAGCGCCCCCGGGGGGACCTACGAGCAGTACTTC.

By proportion, this clonotype is large. V usage is TRBV29-1 and J usage is TRBJ2-4, with D hard to call. The germline V gene has CDR1 SQVTM and CDR2 ANQGSEA. Trimming pared 7 bases from V and 1 base from J, leaving 14 bases between. The CDR3 spans 14 residues. CDR3 sequence: CSAMPQSAKNIQYF. The CDR3 bases are TGCAGCGCCATGCCCCAAAGCGCCAAAAACATTCAGTACTTC.

This clonotype is classed as medium-sized (0.01 to 0.1%). This rearrangement joins TRBV30 to TRBJ2-3; TRBD2 agrees at 11 bases. V gave up 3 bases and J gave up 4 bases; unmatched junction bases: 12. CDR1 is GTSNPN and CDR2 is SVGIG in the germline V gene (reference sequence). The CDR3 covers 17 residues. The CDR3 sequence: CAWSVEPTSGNADTQYF. CDR3 DNA: TGTGCCTGGAGCGTCGAACCGACTAGCGGGAACGCAGATACGCAGTATTTT.

There are a few counts of this clonotype. The rearrangement joins TRBV7-3 to TRBJ2-6; maybe TRBD1 (5 bases). CDR1 SGHTA and CDR2 FQGTGA come from the germline V gene. The CDR3 loop spans 14 amino acids. Trimming cost V 5 bases and J 4 bases, with 9 bases left between them. The CDR3: CASSQGTGANVLTF. The CDR3 region has the DNA TGTGCCAGCAGCCAGGGAACCGGGGCCAACGTCCTGACTTTC.

This clonotype was recorded many times. This chain connects TRBV5-3 to TRBJ2-1, with TRBD1 as a possible D gene (5 bases). TRBV5-3 is identified as an open reading frame with a role that is uncertain. This CDR3 has 12 residues. The germline V and J ends were trimmed by 2 bases and 12 bases, with 12 bases remaining between them. CDR3 coding DNA: TGTGCCAGAAGCTTTCCAGGGTCTGCGCAGTTCTTC. Its protein product is CARSFPGSAQFF.

V gene TRBV28 combines with J gene TRBJ2-6, with D perhaps matching TRBD2 (6 bases). The CDR3 runs 20 residues. Germline CDR1 is MDHEN and CDR2 is SYDVKM. Trimming pared 2 bases from V and 0 bases from J, leaving 20 bases between. CDR3 sequence (DNA): TGTGCCAGCAGTTTAGCCTCCGGAGGGCAGGGTCTCTCTGGGGCCAACGTCCTGACTTTC. This sequence encodes CASSLASGGQGLSGANVLTF.

By sample fraction, this clonotype is medium-sized (0.01 to 0.1%). The chain's CDR3 is CASSLVGGVSSYEQYF. DNA for the CDR3: TGTGCCAGCAGCCTCGTCGGGGGCGTCTCCTCCTACGAGCAGTACTTC. The V gene is TRBV6-5, the J gene TRBJ2-7; D tentatively reads TRBD1 or TRBD2 (6 bases each). The CDR3 extends over 16 amino acids. Germline CDR1 is MNHEY and CDR2 is SVGAGI. Between the trimmed V and J ends, which lost 6 bases and 0 bases, there was a span of 18 bases.

There are a few counts of this clonotype. This chain joins TRBV7-9 and TRBJ1-1; tentatively, D is TRBD1 (5 bases). Looked up from germline, CDR1 is SEHNR and CDR2 is FQNEAQ (reference sequence). This CDR3 has 13 residues. With 2 bases removed from V and 3 bases from J, the gap between germline ends came to 7 bases. CDR3 nucleotides: TGTGCCAGCAGCTTAAGGGACTACACTGAAGCTTTCTTT. Amino acid sequence: CASSLRDYTEAFF.

This clonotype is medium-sized within its sample. The CDR3 bases are TGTGCCAGCTCACCACAGGGGAATAGGGCGGACAATGAGCAGTTCTTC. It codes for CASSPQGNRADNEQFF. The chain is built from TRBV18 and TRBJ2-1, with a possible D match to TRBD1 (5 bases). Per germline, CDR1 KGHSH and CDR2 LQKENI. CDR3 length: 16 residues. Trimming removed 1 base from V and 5 bases from J, with 15 bases in between.

Many counts were recorded for this clonotype. This chain uses TRBV12-3 or TRBV12-4 with TRBJ2-7, with 13 bases aligning to TRBD2. V lost 10 bases and J lost 4; bases outside the gene matches: 4. This CDR3 has 13 amino acids. CDR3 in DNA: TGTGCCATACGGACTAGCGGGAGTTACGAGCAGTACTTC. As protein: CAIRTSGSYEQYF.

This clonotype is classed as large. This chain links TRBV27 with TRBJ2-3; D is unclear. V lost 6 bases and J lost 5, with 15 bases in between. This CDR3 contains 14 residues. CDR1 MNHEY and CDR2 SMNVEV come from the germline V gene (reference sequence). DNA of the CDR3: TGTGCCAGCAGCTTTATCGTCTCCGGAGATACGCAGTATTTT. It specifies CASSFIVSGDTQYF.

Sample share makes this clonotype medium-sized (0.01 to 0.1%). The chain combines TRBV29-1 with TRBJ2-1; D not resolved. V lost 6 bases and J 10 bases, leaving 19 bases between the germline ends. Germline V lookup: CDR1 SQVTM, CDR2 ANQGSEA. This CDR3 has 13 residues. The CDR3 DNA follows: TGCAGCGTGCTTTCACTGGCAGGTACGGAGCAGTTCTTC. Protein product: CSVLSLAGTEQFF.

This clonotype was counted ten times or more. The J gene is TRBJ1-1, the V gene TRBV6-5; weak D call: TRBD1 (5 bases). Trimming took 6 bases from V and 4 from J, leaving 15 bases between them. Germline loops: CDR1 MNHEY, CDR2 SVGAGI. This CDR3 has 14 residues. CDR3 DNA sequence: TGTGCCAGCAGGGGGGGGGTTCTGAGCACTGAAGCTTTCTTT. Translation: CASRGGVLSTEAFF.

The rearrangement uses TRBV6-2 or TRBV6-3 and TRBJ1-6; a weak D match, TRBD1 (5 bases). CDR1 is MNHEY, CDR2 SVGEGT, per germline. The V gene lost 2 bases and the J gene lost 7 bases, with 12 bases spanning the gap. The length of the CDR3 is 15 residues. The CDR3 bases are TGTGCCAGCAGTTACGGCGGGGCGCGAAATTCACCCCTCCACTTT. It encodes CASSYGGARNSPLHF.

This clonotype was observed at least ten times. The V and J genes are TRBV5-1 and TRBJ1-2; 8 bases line up with TRBD1. CDR1 and CDR2 from the germline V gene are SGHRS and YFSETQ. V trimming: 4 bases; J trimming: 8 bases; junction bases outside the gene matches: 16. The CDR3 length is 16 residues. The CDR3 coding sequence is TGCGCCAGCAGCGCGCCTTTACAGGGGGTGACTTGGGGCTACACCTTC. Protein sequence: CASSAPLQGVTWGYTF.

This clonotype was detected ten times or more. This chain connects TRBV27 to TRBJ2-7; 8 bases are a match to TRBD2. With V trimmed by 5 bases and J by 2 bases, 2 bases remained unmatched. The CDR3 is made up of 13 amino acids. The germline gives CDR1 MNHEY, CDR2 SMNVEV (reference sequence). CDR3 DNA sequence: TGTGCCAGCAGTCTGACTAGCGCCTACGAGCAGTACTTC. Translating gives CASSLTSAYEQYF.

With respect to this clonotype: One end of the junction is discordant with germline, which a read error may explain. The rearrangement uses TRBV9 and TRBJ2-3; D uncertain. The germline V gene has CDR1 SGDLS and CDR2 YYNGEE. The CDR3 is 8 amino acids. CDR3 sequence reads: CASSPRDF. The CDR3 bases are TGTGCCAGCAGCCCCCGGGATTTT.